The 14 T cell receptor beta chains below come from one sample, sequenced in a study of blood T cells in healthy people across ages. Primed by a sample-barcoded 5' primer and a J-beta primer mix, a second PCR proceeded for 7 to 11 cycles. Using its own MiXCR run on the 5' RACE reads, TCRdb lists one record per CDR3 protein. The top ten hold 6.5% to 8.5% of the sample, which has 1.2 million to 1.5 million distinct CDR3 sequences, roughly 60% seen once. What was sequenced was blood. The source of these receptors is a man aged 18-30 years in good health.

The chain recombines TRBV29-1 with TRBJ2-1, with TRBD2 matching over 12 bases. This CDR3 spans 17 amino acids. The germline V gene encodes CDR1 SQVTM and CDR2 ANQGSEA. V was clipped by 3 bases and J by 3 bases; unmatched bases: 9. The CDR3 region has the DNA TGCAGCGTTGACGGTCTAGCGGGAGGGCCCGACTACAATGAGCAGTTCTTC. It encodes CSVDGLAGGPDYNEQFF.

The genes are TRBV29-1 and TRBJ2-7; weak D call: TRBD1 (5 bases). This CDR3 is built from 12 residues. The V end lost 5 bases, the J end lost 3 bases, and 11 bases lay between the germline ends. The germline V gene encodes CDR1 SQVTM and CDR2 ANQGSEA. DNA of the CDR3: TGCAGCGTTCGGTCGCAGGGCTACGAGCAGTACTTC. Amino acid sequence: CSVRSQGYEQYF.

V is TRBV25-1 and J is TRBJ2-7; 12 nucleotides agree with TRBD2. Germline trimming cut 8 bases from V and 7 bases from J; bases unmatched to any gene: 18. The CDR3 length is 17 residues. Germline values: CDR1 MGHDK, CDR2 SYGVNS. The CDR3 sequence: CASGKVKTGLAGSEQYF. The CDR3 DNA reads TGTGCCAGCGGCAAAGTCAAGACCGGACTAGCGGGAAGTGAGCAGTACTTC.

The chain is built from TRBV29-1 and TRBJ1-1; no definite D call. The V end lost 5 bases, the J end lost 6 bases, and 16 bases lay between the germline ends. This CDR3 contains 13 residues. Germline V lookup: CDR1 SQVTM, CDR2 ANQGSEA. CDR3 sequence reads: CSVTQHQVPEAFF. DNA for the CDR3: TGCAGCGTTACACAACACCAAGTCCCTGAAGCTTTCTTT. The full variable domain, completed using reference TRBV29-1 and TRBJ1-1, is SAVISQKPSRDICQRGTSLTIQCQVDSQVTMMFWYRQQPGQSLTLIATANQGSEATYESGFVIDKFPISRPNLTFSTLTVSNMSPEDSSIYLCSVTQHQVPEAFFGQGTRLTVV.

This chain links TRBV11-2 with TRBJ2-1, with 15 bases lining up with TRBD2. CDR1 SGHAT and CDR2 FQNNGV come from the germline V gene. The CDR3 consists of 16 residues. J lost 12 bases, V lost 1 base, and 7 bases had no gene match. For the CDR3, the DNA is TGTGCCAGCAGCTTAGGGGGACTAGCGGGAGGAGGTGGGCAGTTCTTC. Protein: CASSLGGLAGGGGQFF.

This rearrangement joins TRBV28 to TRBJ1-6; D unclear. V dropped 2 bases and J dropped 6 bases, with 8 bases sitting between them. CDR1 MDHEN and CDR2 SYDVKM come from the germline V gene. The CDR3 extends over 14 amino acids. CDR3 coding DNA: TGTGCCAGCAGTTTAAGGGTTTCTAATTCACCCCTCCACTTT. As protein: CASSLRVSNSPLHF.

The DNA of the CDR3 is TGTGCCAGCACCTTCCTTCAGGGGGACTATGGCTACACCTTC. Amino acid sequence: CASTFLQGDYGYTF. V is TRBV6-6 and J is TRBJ1-2; the match to TRBD1 covers 7 bases. From germline, CDR1 is MNHNY and CDR2 SVGAGI (reference sequence). V trimming: 7 bases; J trimming: 3 bases; junction bases outside the gene matches: 8. There are 14 residues in the CDR3.

The chain links TRBV6-6 to TRBJ2-5, with a weak D call TRBD2 (6 bases). The CDR3 is 16 residues long. Germline values: CDR1 MNHNY, CDR2 SVGAGI (reference sequence). V shed 1 base and J shed 5 bases, with 17 bases lying between them. In nucleotides, the CDR3 is TGTGCCAGCAGTTACTACTGGCCGGGAGTGTCGGAGACCCAGTACTTC. This translates into CASSYYWPGVSETQYF.

The rearrangement links TRBV5-1 to TRBJ1-6, with 7 bases matching TRBD1. The CDR3 covers 18 residues. Losses at the gene ends were 2 bases for V and 0 bases for J; bases not matched to a gene: 8. Germline CDR1 and CDR2: SGHRS and YFSETQ. The CDR3 coding sequence is TGCGCCAGCAGCTTTTCACAGGGGACGAGCTCCTATAATTCACCCCTCCACTTT. This encodes CASSFSQGTSSYNSPLHF.

This clonotype was detected a few times. The chain joins TRBV7-2 to TRBJ1-6; no firm D call. This CDR3 contains 14 residues. V was trimmed by 2 bases and J by 4 bases, leaving 6 bases between them. CDR1 and CDR2 (germline): SGHTA, FQGNSA. The CDR3 DNA reads as TGTGCCAGCAGCTTAATAGGGTATAATTCACCCCTCCACTTT. Its protein product is CASSLIGYNSPLHF.

Concerning this clonotype: The conserved phenylalanine or tryptophan is not found at the CDR3 terminus, so this likely reflects a read error. V is TRBV29-1 and J is TRBJ2-1, with D unresolved. Gene TRBJ2-7 matches the end of the DNA better, so the J call may be wrong. This CDR3 has 12 amino acids. Germline CDR1 is SQVTM and CDR2 is ANQGSEA. CDR3 sequence reads: CSAYTMVHEQYL. The CDR3 DNA reads as TGCAGCGCTTATACAATGGTCCACGAGCAGTACCTC.

This chain connects TRBV20-1 to TRBJ2-1; TRBD2 matches at 9 bases. The CDR3 runs to 14 residues. The V segment lost 6 bases and the J segment 6 bases; nucleotides outside the gene matches: 9. CDR1 and CDR2 (germline): DFQATT, SNEGSKA (reference sequence). The CDR3 nucleotides are TGCAGTGCCCAACGCGGGGGGGGCAGCAATGAGCAGTTCTTC. Translating it yields CSAQRGGGSNEQFF.

In its sample, this clonotype was seen a few times. The chain joins TRBV30 to TRBJ2-5; D gene ambiguous. Trimming took 4 bases from V and 2 from J, leaving 2 bases between them. CDR3 length equals 10 residues. Germline CDR1 GTSNPN, CDR2 SVGIG (reference sequence). CDR3 sequence reads: CAWKQETQYF. The CDR3 DNA is TGTGCCTGGAAACAAGAGACCCAGTACTTC.

This clonotype was detected a few times. The chain employs TRBV20-1 and TRBJ2-5, with 7 bases identical to TRBD1. CDR3 size: 12 residues. Germline lookup yields CDR1 DFQATT and CDR2 SNEGSKA (reference sequence). V trimming: 6 bases; J trimming: 2 bases; junction bases outside the gene matches: 3. CDR3 coding DNA: TGCAGTGCCCCGGACAGGCAAGAGACCCAGTACTTC. This encodes CSAPDRQETQYF.